Described below is a single T cell receptor (beta chain) sequence and its context. Its cognate antigen is unknown. This sample is part of a study of cytomegalovirus exposure and HLA in healthy donors. Findings and limits, study-wide: DRB1 showed the most TCR associations and HLA-C the fewest in a later analysis, as rates varied by HLA locus. In most subjects, TCR beta sequences reportedly gave accurate predictions of HLA-A and HLA-B alleles.

60 Vbeta and 13 Jbeta primers were used in PCR. Using immunoSEQ multiplex PCR, the repertoire was profiled, and TCRdb retains in-frame clones only, with some absent. This sample yields about 210,000 clones, of which 78% are seen a single time; about 0.47% belongs to the top ten. CDR3 size: 16 residues. The V gene lost 1 base and the J gene lost 7 bases, with 18 bases spanning the gap. Germline V gene sequence: CDR1 MGHRA, CDR2 YSYEKL. Sequencing was done on a sample of PBMCs. The TCR originated in a boy between 10 and 17 years old in good health and CMV-seronegative. The genes are TRBV4-1 and TRBJ2-3; D might be TRBD1 (5 bases). The CDR3 nucleotides read TGCGCCAGCAGCCAAGGGACCCCCTCAGGGTCGTATACGCAGTATTTT. It yields the protein CASSQGTPSGSYTQYF.